Shown below are 22 T cell receptor beta chains from a single sample sequenced in a study of cytomegalovirus exposure and HLA in healthy donors. Here immunoSEQ multiplex PCR was the method, and the copy in TCRdb shows in-frame clones only, minus some. The profile shows just under 75,000 clones, 85% to 95% of them singletons. The sequencing sample was made of PBMCs. Receptors originate from a woman aged 18-35 years in good health and CMV-seropositive.

About this clone itself: Sequence at one end of the junction differs from germline and may be a read error. The V gene is TRBV7-7, the J gene TRBJ2-3; 9 nucleotides match TRBD2. CDR3 length: 16 residues. CDR1 is SSHAT, CDR2 FNYEAQ, per germline (reference sequence). CDR3: CASSPAMGLAADTQYF. Written as DNA, the CDR3 is TGTGCTAGCAGCCCAGCCATGGGACTAGCTGCAGATACGCAGTATTTT.

The sample holds one count of this clone. The chain recombines TRBV28 with TRBJ1-1; possible D gene TRBD1, 5 bases. The CDR3 loop spans 14 amino acids. In germline, CDR1 is MDHEN, CDR2 SYDVKM. V lost 4 bases, J lost 4 bases, and 13 bases lay in between. For the CDR3, the DNA is TGTGCCAGCAGTTCGGCAGGGCTCGCCACTGAAGCTTTCTTT. Translation gives CASSSAGLATEAFF.

The J gene is TRBJ1-2, the V gene TRBV7-9; D is unresolved. V shed 5 bases and J shed 4 bases, with 11 bases lying between them. CDR3 length equals 13 residues. Germline V CDR1 and CDR2: SEHNR, FQNEAQ (reference sequence). CDR3 bases: TGTGCCAGCAGCCCCACACCTTCCTATGGCTACACCTTC. This translates into CASSPTPSYGYTF.

The rearrangement links TRBV6-5 to TRBJ2-1; tentatively, D is TRBD2 (6 bases). The CDR3 has 13 amino acids. In germline, CDR1 is MNHEY, CDR2 SVGAGI. The V end lost 5 bases, the J end lost 9 bases, and 14 bases lay between the germline ends. DNA of the CDR3: TGTGCCAGCAGTAACCGGGACTTCAGTGAGCAGTTCTTC. Its translation: CASSNRDFSEQFF.

The rearrangement joins TRBV18 to TRBJ1-1; tentative D call: TRBD1 (5 bases). The CDR3 runs 15 residues. V lost 0 bases and J lost 3, with 11 bases in between. The germline V gene encodes CDR1 KGHSH and CDR2 LQKENI. The CDR3 nucleotides are TGTGCCAGCTCACCACCCCAGGGACTACACACTGAAGCTTTCTTT. This translates into CASSPPQGLHTEAFF.

J is TRBJ2-5 and V is TRBV4-1, with D uncertain. The V gene's germline CDR1 is MGHRA and CDR2 YSYEKL. V was trimmed by 2 bases and J by 4 bases, leaving 11 bases between them. The CDR3 consists of 14 residues. CDR3 coding DNA: TGCGCCAGCAGCCAACACGACATTGTAGAGACCCAGTACTTC. It translates to CASSQHDIVETQYF.

V is TRBV5-4 and J is TRBJ1-2; the match to TRBD1 covers 10 bases. Germline values: CDR1 SGHNT, CDR2 YYREEE (reference sequence). V gave up 3 bases and J gave up 7 bases; unmatched junction bases: 3. This CDR3 contains 13 residues. The DNA of the CDR3 is TGTGCCAGCAGCTGGGACAGGGGACGTGGCTACACCTTC. Protein product: CASSWDRGRGYTF.

The chain combines TRBV11-2 with TRBJ2-5; TRBD2 is a possible D gene (5 bases). The CDR3 loop spans 15 amino acids. Germline loops: CDR1 SGHAT, CDR2 FQNNGV. Trimming removed 5 bases at V and 5 bases at J, with 18 bases between. This CDR3 is CASSQSGNKAETQYF. CDR3 nucleotide sequence: TGTGCCAGCAGCCAATCGGGGAATAAGGCGGAGACCCAGTACTTC.

The rearrangement uses TRBV2 and TRBJ2-7; D ambiguous. The CDR3 loop spans 12 amino acids. V was trimmed by 5 bases and J by 2 bases, leaving 7 bases between them. Germline CDR1 reads SNHLY; CDR2 reads FYNNEI. CDR3 amino acids: CASSLQTYEQYF. The CDR3 region has the DNA TGTGCCAGCAGTTTACAGACCTACGAGCAGTACTTC.

J is TRBJ2-7 and V is TRBV7-2; the match to TRBD2 covers 8 bases. This CDR3 contains 15 residues. CDR1 SGHTA and CDR2 FQGNSA come from the germline V gene. Unmatched junction bases numbered 6, after V lost 3 bases and J lost 2 bases. The CDR3 loop reads CASSLSGGLTYEQYF. For the CDR3, the DNA is TGTGCCAGCAGCTTGAGCGGGGGCCTTACCTACGAGCAGTACTTC.

The rearrangement uses TRBV6-6 and TRBJ2-7; perhaps TRBD2 as D (6 bases). CDR3 length equals 15 residues. Trimming pared 6 bases from V and 0 bases from J, leaving 15 bases between. CDR1 and CDR2 (germline): MNHNY, SVGAGI (reference sequence). Here the CDR3 DNA reads TGTGCCAGCAGCCAGACTCGGGACTCCTCCTACGAGCAGTACTTC. Encoded protein: CASSQTRDSSYEQYF.

This clone appeared a single time. The CDR3 spells CASSLLGALNTEAFF. CDR3 coding DNA: TGTGCCAGCAGCTTGTTGGGCGCCCTGAACACTGAAGCTTTCTTT. The chain combines TRBV5-5 with TRBJ1-1; D not certain. Germline V gene lookup returns CDR1 SGHKS and CDR2 YYEKEE (reference sequence). Trimming took off 1 base at V and 0 bases at J, with 10 bases between the two ends. The CDR3 is 15 amino acids. Full variable domain (rest looked up from reference TRBV5-5 and TRBJ1-1): DAGVTQSPTHLIKTRGQQVTLRCSPISGHKSVSWYQQVLGQGPQFIFQYYEKEERGRGNFPDRFSARQFPNYSSELNVNALLLGDSALYLCASSLLGALNTEAFFGQGTRLTVV.

V is TRBV19 and J is TRBJ1-5; 8 bases are shared with TRBD1. In germline, CDR1 is LNHDA, CDR2 SQIVND (reference sequence). CDR3 length equals 14 residues. Unmatched junction bases numbered 4, after V lost 3 bases and J lost 6 bases. DNA of the CDR3: TGTGCCAGTAGTATTTTCACAGGGGGTCAGCCCCAGCATTTT. This translates into CASSIFTGGQPQHF.

The chain joins TRBV10-2 to TRBJ1-4; 9 bases align to TRBD1. The CDR3 runs to 16 residues. The J segment lost 7 bases and the V segment lost 5 bases, leaving 11 bases of the junction unmatched. From germline, CDR1 is WSHSY and CDR2 SAAADI. The CDR3 bases are TGCGCCAGCAGTTCGAGCGGGGGACAGGGTCGTGAAAAACTGTTTTTT. This sequence encodes CASSSSGGQGREKLFF.

The chain uses TRBV28 and TRBJ1-1; 7 positions match TRBD1. The V segment lost 10 bases and the J segment 5 bases; nucleotides outside the gene matches: 13. CDR1 is MDHEN, CDR2 SYDVKM, per germline. The CDR3 is 14 residues long. The CDR3 DNA is TGTGCCACCCACCCTTCGAGGGGGCGGACTGAAGCTTTCTTT. This encodes CATHPSRGRTEAFF.

This chain links TRBV19 with TRBJ1-2; D unresolved. The V gene lost 5 bases and the J gene lost 0 bases, with 13 bases spanning the gap. Germline loops: CDR1 LNHDA, CDR2 SQIVND (reference sequence). This CDR3 contains 15 residues. In nucleotides, the CDR3 is TGTGCCAGTAGTTCAACTCCGGGAGCTAACTATGGCTACACCTTC. Translation gives CASSSTPGANYGYTF.

The rearrangement uses TRBV29-1 and TRBJ2-1; 10 bases agree with TRBD2. The V gene's germline CDR1 is SQVTM and CDR2 ANQGSEA. V gave up 7 bases and J gave up 7 bases; unmatched junction bases: 4. This CDR3 has 12 residues. The CDR3 protein is CSAAGGLNEQFF. CDR3 nucleotides: TGCAGCGCAGCGGGGGGGCTTAATGAGCAGTTCTTC.

CDR3 amino acids: CASSESKGVYGYTF. The DNA for the CDR3 is TGCGCCAGCAGTGAGTCGAAGGGAGTCTATGGCTACACCTTC. The rearrangement uses TRBV10-2 and TRBJ1-2, with no clear D. Trimming cost V 0 bases and J 4 bases, with 9 bases left between them. The CDR3 length is 14 residues. Germline V gene lookup returns CDR1 WSHSY and CDR2 SAAADI.

The V call is TRBV6-1, the J call TRBJ2-7, with 9 bases matching TRBD1. V gave up 7 bases and J gave up 2 bases; unmatched junction bases: 3. Germline assignment: CDR1 MNHNS and CDR2 SASEGT. The length of the CDR3 is 13 residues. CDR3 sequence (DNA): TGTGCCAGCACAGGACAGGGGCCCTACGAGCAGTACTTC. As protein: CASTGQGPYEQYF.

V is TRBV4-1 and J is TRBJ1-1; possible D gene TRBD1, 6 bases. This CDR3 spans 15 amino acids. The germline CDR1 and CDR2 sequences are MGHRA and YSYEKL. Trimming took off 10 bases at V and 3 bases at J, with 21 bases between the two ends. CDR3 residues: CATRGVLRGHTEAFF. The CDR3 region has the DNA TGCGCCACCCGGGGAGTTCTCAGGGGACACACTGAAGCTTTCTTT.

The genes are TRBV7-8 and TRBJ2-1; D is uncertain. V lost 1 base and J lost 1, with 5 bases in between. The germline gives CDR1 SGHVS, CDR2 FQNEAQ. The CDR3 length is 14 residues. CDR3: CASSLDTSYNEQFF. The CDR3 DNA reads TGTGCCAGCAGCTTAGACACGTCCTACAATGAGCAGTTCTTC.

The chain carries TRBV9 and TRBJ1-2; D not certain. Germline lookup yields CDR1 SGDLS and CDR2 YYNGEE. There are 14 residues in the CDR3. Between the trimmed V and J ends, which lost 0 bases and 1 base, there was a span of 7 bases. The CDR3 DNA follows: TGTGCCAGCAGCGTAGTTGGAGTTAACTATGGCTACACCTTC. This encodes CASSVVGVNYGYTF. The full variable domain, in which reference TRBV9 and TRBJ1-2 provide the parts outside the CDR3, is DSGVTQTPKHLITATGQRVTLRCSPRSGDLSVYWYQQSLDQGLQFLIQYYNGEERAKGNILERFSAQQFPDLHSELNLSSLELGDSALYFCASSVVGVNYGYTFGSGTRLTVV.